This T cell receptor beta chain was retrieved from a study of blood T cell repertoires in COVID-19. Study information: Spain, Italy and the United States supplied samples that represented acute and convalescent COVID-19. PBMCs, B-cell-depleted T cells, or T cells provided the cDNA or gDNA that made up the material.

Original methodology: Amplified reference gene primers provided the basis for estimating nucleated cell counts. The assay was immunoSEQ multiplex PCR, and TCRdb's table has in-frame clones only and misses some. V, J and clone size are those of that table, while D and trimming were read from the DNA. The data contain 300,000 to 400,000 clones, around 90% of them singletons. CDR3 length: 13 amino acids. The germline V gene has CDR1 MRHNA and CDR2 SNTAGT. V lost 2 bases and J 3 bases, leaving 7 bases between the germline ends. The rearrangement joins TRBV6-4 to TRBJ1-1; no definite D call. The clonotype originates from a woman under 30 who had recovered from COVID-19. The sample taken for sequencing was peripheral blood. Here the CDR3 DNA reads TGTGCCAGCAGTGACGGGAGGTACACTGAAGCTTTCTTT. Translation gives CASSDGRYTEAFF.